The T cell receptor (beta chain) described here comes from a study of T cells in Graves' hyperthyroidism and ophthalmopathy. Whole-study results and caveats: Separating ophthalmopathy from stable hyperthyroidism was achieved by a 13 V-J model. Most clonotypes expanded in thyroid above 0.001 were likewise present in blood.

This clonotype was picked up a small number of times. Its antigen is unknown. Amplified TCR beta CDR3 regions derived from RNA transcripts. TCR CDR3 regions were first amplified by RT-PCR with HTBI primers. TCRdb reanalysed the multiplex PCR reads using MiXCR and keeps one entry per CDR3 protein. The table includes about 600,000 distinct CDR3 sequences, more than 12% detected once. J lost 6 bases, V lost 6 bases, and 6 bases had no gene match. CDR3 size: 16 residues. Ophthalmopathy in the patients scored at least 3 on Clinical Activity Score and at least 4 on NOSPECS grade, lasting under 3 months. Together with thyroid ultrasound, orbital computed tomography, serum thyroxine and TRAb, clinical symptoms were used for diagnoses.

Sequencing input: blood. The chain combines TRBV12-3 or TRBV12-4 with TRBJ2-2, with TRBD2 matching over 14 bases. This TCR came from a woman aged 45 to 65 with Graves' ophthalmopathy. The CDR3, as DNA: TGTGCCAGCAGGCCGACTAGCGGGAGGGCCGCCGGGGAGCTGTTTTTT. It specifies CASRPTSGRAAGELFF.